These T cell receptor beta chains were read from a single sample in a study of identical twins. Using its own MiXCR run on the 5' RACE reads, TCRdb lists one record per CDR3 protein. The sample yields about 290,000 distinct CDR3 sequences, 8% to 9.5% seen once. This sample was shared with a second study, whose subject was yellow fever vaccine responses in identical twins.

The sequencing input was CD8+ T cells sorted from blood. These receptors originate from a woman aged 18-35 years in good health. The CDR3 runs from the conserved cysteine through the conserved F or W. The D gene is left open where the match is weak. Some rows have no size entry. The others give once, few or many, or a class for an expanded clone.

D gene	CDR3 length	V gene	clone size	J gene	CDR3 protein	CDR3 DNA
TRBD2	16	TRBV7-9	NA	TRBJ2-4	CASSFAGGTRQNIQYF	TGTGCCAGCAGCTTTGCGGGAGGGACCCGGCAAAACATTCAGTACTTC
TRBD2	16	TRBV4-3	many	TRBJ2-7	CASSQEGTSGSYEQYF	TGCGCCAGCAGCCAAGAGGGGACTAGCGGGAGCTACGAGCAGTACTTC
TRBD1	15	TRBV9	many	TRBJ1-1	CASSAADRGPGFSVF	TGTGCCAGCAGCGCCGCTGACAGGGGGCCCGGGTTCTCGGTCTTT
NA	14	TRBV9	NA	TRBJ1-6	CASSAEGVPSPLHF	TGTGCCAGCAGCGCCGAGGGAGTCCCCTCACCCCTCCACTTT
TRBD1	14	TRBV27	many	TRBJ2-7	CASSFKAGGYEQYF	TGTGCCAGCAGTTTTAAGGCAGGGGGATACGAGCAGTACTTC
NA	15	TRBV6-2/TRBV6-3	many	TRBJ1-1	CASSYVGAEDTEAFF	TGTGCCAGCAGTTACGTTGGGGCTGAGGACACTGAAGCTTTCTTT
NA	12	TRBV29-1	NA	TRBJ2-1	CSVEEGSTPQFF	TGCAGCGTTGAAGAGGGTTCTACTCCCCAGTTCTTC
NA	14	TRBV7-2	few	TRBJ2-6	CASGWAAGANVLTF	TGTGCCAGCGGCTGGGCGGCTGGGGCCAACGTCCTGACTTTC
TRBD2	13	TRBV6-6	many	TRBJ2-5	CASSLREVETQYF	TGTGCCAGCAGCCTTCGGGAGGTAGAGACCCAGTACTTC
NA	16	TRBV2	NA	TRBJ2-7	CASSEALGVPGKEQYF	TGTGCCAGCAGTGAAGCGCTCGGGGTGCCTGGAAAAGAGCAGTACTTC
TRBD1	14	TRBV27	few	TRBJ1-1	CASSPGQKNTEAFF	TGTGCCAGCAGCCCGGGACAGAAGAACACTGAAGCTTTCTTT
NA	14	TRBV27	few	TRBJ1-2	CASSSISRLDGYTF	TGTGCCAGCAGTTCAATCTCGAGGTTGGATGGCTACACCTTC
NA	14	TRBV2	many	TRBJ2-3	CASKGLLRTDTQYF	TGTGCCAGCAAGGGTCTCCTGCGAACAGATACGCAGTATTTT
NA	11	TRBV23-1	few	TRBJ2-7	CACGTSYEQYF	TGCGCCTGCGGGACAAGCTACGAGCAGTACTTC